This T cell receptor beta chain was observed in a study of blood T cell repertoires in COVID-19. Study information: Acute and convalescent COVID-19 samples came from the United States, Italy and Spain.

The method was immunoSEQ multiplex PCR; TCRdb's version includes in-frame clones alone and lacks a portion of them. The sample yields a few hundred thousand clones, 90% seen once. This CDR3 contains 15 residues. From germline, CDR1 is SQVTM and CDR2 ANQGSEA. Losses at the gene ends were 4 bases for V and 5 bases for J; bases not matched to a gene: 13. The chain carries TRBV29-1 and TRBJ2-5, with TRBD1 matching 7 bases. This TCR derives from a woman aged 18-35 years with acute COVID-19. Sample: PBMCs or T cells enriched from blood (not recorded which). CDR3: CSVVLGTVSSETQYF. CDR3 coding DNA: TGCAGCGTTGTCTTGGGGACAGTTTCTTCGGAGACCCAGTACTTC.